The TCR beta chain under discussion was sequenced for a study of neoadjuvant anti-PD-1 for oral cavity cancer. Germline V gene sequence: CDR1 SGHRS, CDR2 YFSETQ. The germline V and J ends were trimmed by 0 bases and 4 bases, with 7 bases remaining between them. CDR3 length: 13 amino acids. This table comes from immunoSEQ multiplex PCR, and its TCRdb copy is limited to in-frame clones, with some not included. The repertoire holds about 14,000 clones, with 65% to 80% as singletons. Time point described: after neoadjuvant nivolumab, at surgical resection. This chain links TRBV5-1 with TRBJ1-1; D gene uncertain. Sequencing was performed on PBMCs, taken after nivolumab (anti-PD-1) treatment. The receptor was derived from a person between 40 and 85 years old with oral cavity squamous cell carcinoma. CDR3 amino acids: CASSLELITEAFF. The CDR3 DNA follows: TGCGCCAGCAGCTTGGAGTTGATCACTGAAGCTTTCTTT.